This TCR beta chain comes out of a study of blood T cell repertoires in COVID-19. For the study at large: T cells, B-cell-depleted T cells, or PBMCs supplied cDNA or gDNA.

CDR3 size: 15 residues. From germline, CDR1 is SGHTA and CDR2 FQGNSA. V lost 5 bases, J lost 1 base, and 4 bases stayed unmatched. Libraries were prepared by immunoSEQ multiplex PCR; TCRdb keeps only in-frame clonotypes and omits some of them. The sample holds roughly 87,000 clones, around 88% seen once. The sequenced sample consisted of peripheral blood. This sequence joins TRBV7-2 and TRBJ1-5; 8 bases are shared with TRBD1. This clonotype was obtained from a human donor in a cohort sampled during active COVID-19. The CDR3 nucleotides read TGTGCCAGCAGCGTACAGGGGGGGAGCAATCAGCCCCAGCATTTT. It codes for CASSVQGGSNQPQHF.